The 27 T cell receptor beta chains below come from one sample, sequenced in a study of regulatory dendritic cells for organ transplantation. Profiling relied on immunoSEQ multiplex PCR, and the TCRdb table lists in-frame clones only, not all of them. This sample has about 10,000 clones, with around 66% found just once. Material for sequencing was memory CD8+ T cells from blood. The subset denotes: CD45RO+ memory T cells. Receptor source: a human donor in good health.

V usage is TRBV6-5 and J usage is TRBJ2-7, with TRBD2 matching over 9 bases. Germline values: CDR1 MNHEY, CDR2 SVGAGI. The CDR3 is 14 residues long. V trimming: 5 bases; J trimming: 1 base; junction bases outside the gene matches: 3. DNA for the CDR3: TGTGCCAGCAGTAGGACTAGCGTTTCCTACGAGCAGTACTTC. Protein: CASSRTSVSYEQYF.

By share of the sample, this clone is medium-sized (0.01 to 0.1%). The genes are TRBV5-1 and TRBJ1-1; D not certain. CDR1 and CDR2 (germline): SGHRS, YFSETQ. V lost 5 bases, J lost 0 bases, and 11 bases lay in between. The CDR3 loop spans 14 amino acids. The DNA for the CDR3 is TGCGCCAGCAGGAGTTCCCAGATGAACACTGAAGCTTTCTTT. It yields the protein CASRSSQMNTEAFF.

The genes are TRBV2 and TRBJ2-5; 7 bases map to TRBD1. The junction had 15 bases not matched to a gene; V was cut back by 3 bases and J by 5 bases. This CDR3 has 17 residues. Germline V gene data show CDR1 as SNHLY and CDR2 as FYNNEI. The DNA for the CDR3 is TGTGCCAGCAGTGATATCCGGGACATCATACAGGGGGAGACCCAGTACTTC. Translated: CASSDIRDIIQGETQYF.

The chain is built from TRBV4-3 and TRBJ1-2; tentatively, D is TRBD1 (6 bases). Germline V gives CDR1 LGHNA, CDR2 YSLEER. V lost 6 bases and J 7 bases, leaving 24 bases between the germline ends. The CDR3 runs 16 residues. CDR3: CASSHMRGGEDAGYTF. DNA of the CDR3: TGCGCCAGCAGTCACATGAGAGGGGGGGAGGATGCTGGCTACACCTTC.

This chain joins TRBV4-3 and TRBJ2-1; 8 bases align to TRBD2. Germline-derived CDR1 and CDR2 are LGHNA and YSLEER. This CDR3 has 17 amino acids. The J segment lost 5 bases and the V segment lost 1 base, leaving 10 bases of the junction unmatched. For the CDR3, the DNA is TGCGCCAGCAGCCAAGCACCCGGGACTAGGGCCCACAATGAGCAGTTCTTC. Protein sequence: CASSQAPGTRAHNEQFF.

On this clone itself: A single base separates this from a much larger clone, so it may be a read error. The V gene is TRBV19, the J gene TRBJ1-1; the D gene is possibly TRBD1 (5 bases). CDR1 and CDR2 (germline): LNHDA, SQIVND (reference sequence). The CDR3 covers 13 residues. The CDR3 region has the DNA TGTGCCAGTAGTCAGGGATTTCGCACTGAAGCTTCCTTT. As protein: CASSQGFRTEASF.

This rearrangement joins TRBV27 to TRBJ2-6, with 7 bases lining up with TRBD1. V dropped 2 bases and J dropped 0; count of bases not matched to a gene: 4. Germline CDR1 and CDR2: MNHEY and SMNVEV (reference sequence). The length of the CDR3 is 17 residues. In DNA, the CDR3 is TGTGCCAGCAGTTTACGACAGGGACACTCTGGGGCCAACGTCCTGACTTTC. Its protein product is CASSLRQGHSGANVLTF.

The V gene is TRBV6-1, the J gene TRBJ1-2; D ambiguous. CDR1 is MNHNS and CDR2 is SASEGT in the germline V gene. This CDR3 spans 18 amino acids. Trimming removed 3 bases from V and 3 bases from J, with 23 bases in between. CDR3 DNA sequence: TGTGCCAGCAGTGACTGGAACATGCCGGGATTCAAGGACTATGGCTACACCTTC. It encodes CASSDWNMPGFKDYGYTF.

The gene calls are TRBV4-2 and TRBJ2-7; 7 bases agree with TRBD2. V gave up 4 bases and J gave up 6 bases; unmatched junction bases: 3. Germline V lookup: CDR1 LGHNA, CDR2 YNFKEQ. The CDR3 is 12 residues long. CDR3 nucleotides: TGTGCCAGCAGCCTGCCGGGGGGCGAGCAGTACTTC. As protein: CASSLPGGEQYF.

The chain carries TRBV27 and TRBJ2-3; 12 bases line up with TRBD2. V shed 6 bases and J 4 bases; nucleotides not matched to a gene: 5. CDR1 is MNHEY and CDR2 is SMNVEV in the germline V gene (reference sequence). The CDR3 consists of 15 residues. The DNA of the CDR3 is TGTGCCAGCAGCCCGACTAGCGGGAGATCAGATACGCAGTATTTT. Its translation: CASSPTSGRSDTQYF.

The V call is TRBV6-4, the J call TRBJ2-1; TRBD2 matches 10 bases. This CDR3 contains 15 residues. V was clipped by 3 bases and J by 9 bases; unmatched bases: 8. Per the germline V gene, CDR1 is MRHNA and CDR2 is SNTAGT. The CDR3 loop is CASSEGAGGPSEQFF. The CDR3 bases are TGTGCCAGCAGTGAAGGAGCGGGGGGGCCTAGTGAGCAGTTCTTC.

The rearrangement links TRBV7-9 to TRBJ1-1; D gene ambiguous. Trimming shortened V by 1 base and J by 2 bases, and 14 bases separated the two germline ends. Germline CDR1 reads SEHNR; CDR2 reads FQNEAQ (reference sequence). The CDR3 spans 16 residues. Here the CDR3 reads CASSLVVLGFNTEAFF. Written as DNA, the CDR3 is TGTGCCAGCAGCTTAGTGGTTCTGGGTTTTAACACTGAAGCTTTCTTT.

The V and J genes are TRBV27 and TRBJ2-1, with a possible D match to TRBD2 (6 bases). V was trimmed by 1 base and J by 2 bases, leaving 12 bases between them. The CDR3 totals 16 residues. Germline values: CDR1 MNHEY, CDR2 SMNVEV (reference sequence). In DNA, the CDR3 is TGTGCCAGCAGTTTATTCTCCGGCGGGGCCTACAATGAGCAGTTCTTC. Residues: CASSLFSGGAYNEQFF.

The chain links TRBV5-5 to TRBJ1-1; D is unresolved. Germline CDR1 SGHKS, CDR2 YYEKEE (reference sequence). V was cut by 0 bases and J by 0 bases, with 18 bases left in between. The CDR3 sequence is 18 residues long. The CDR3 DNA follows: TGTGCCAGCAGCTTGGTACTCGATGTCGGGAGCATGAACACTGAAGCTTTCTTT. Amino acids: CASSLVLDVGSMNTEAFF. Full variable domain (outside the CDR3, taken from reference TRBV5-5 and TRBJ1-1): DAGVTQSPTHLIKTRGQQVTLRCSPISGHKSVSWYQQVLGQGPQFIFQYYEKEERGRGNFPDRFSARQFPNYSSELNVNALLLGDSALYLCASSLVLDVGSMNTEAFFGQGTRLTVV.

The J gene is TRBJ2-1, the V gene TRBV5-1; 7 bases are shared with TRBD2. The germline gives CDR1 SGHRS, CDR2 YFSETQ. The V gene end was trimmed by 3 bases and the J gene end by 0 bases; junction bases not matched to a gene: 9. This CDR3 is 17 amino acids long. In DNA, the CDR3 is TGCGCCAGCAGCTCCCCAGCGGGGCTAAGCTCCTACAATGAGCAGTTCTTC. This sequence encodes CASSSPAGLSSYNEQFF.

This clone was seen once. The genes are TRBV6-4 and TRBJ2-3; no definite D call. Trimming stripped 4 bases from V and 1 base from J, with 9 bases between. The CDR3 covers 14 residues. The germline gives CDR1 MRHNA, CDR2 SNTAGT. CDR3 sequence: CASSASDGTDTQYF. CDR3 coding DNA: TGTGCCAGCAGTGCCTCGGACGGCACAGATACGCAGTATTTT.

The J gene is TRBJ1-2, the V gene TRBV19; 7 bases agree with TRBD1. Germline V gives CDR1 LNHDA, CDR2 SQIVND (reference sequence). J gave up 7 bases and V 2 bases, and 4 bases lay outside the gene matches. This CDR3 has 13 amino acids. The DNA for the CDR3 is TGTGCCAGTAGTATAACGACAGGGTGTGGCTACACCTTC. It is translated as CASSITTGCGYTF.

The chain uses TRBV18 and TRBJ1-5, with a tentative D call TRBD1 (6 bases). The CDR3 consists of 15 residues. CDR1 and CDR2 (germline): KGHSH, LQKENI. The ends were cut back, 2 bases at V and 3 bases at J, with 11 bases in the middle. The CDR3, as DNA: TGTGCCAGCTCACCAGGGCAGGGGAACAATCAGCCCCAGCATTTT. Its protein is CASSPGQGNNQPQHF.

The chain couples TRBV19 to TRBJ2-6; D may be TRBD1 (6 bases). CDR1 and CDR2 from the germline V gene are LNHDA and SQIVND (reference sequence). The CDR3 is 17 amino acids. Deletions cut 6 bases from V and 2 bases from J, with 17 bases between. CDR3 nucleotides: TGTGCCAGTAGCGCTACAGGGATGACTACTGGGGCCAACGTCCTGACTTTC. Translation: CASSATGMTTGANVLTF.

V gene TRBV6-1 combines with J gene TRBJ2-7; 11 nucleotides line up with TRBD1. V dropped 4 bases and J dropped 5; count of bases not matched to a gene: 4. The CDR3 consists of 14 residues. In germline, CDR1 is MNHNS, CDR2 SASEGT. This CDR3 reads CASSAGTGGDEQYF. CDR3 DNA sequence: TGTGCCAGCAGTGCCGGGACAGGGGGAGACGAGCAGTACTTC.

In this sample, this clone turned up a few times. This sequence joins TRBV11-3 and TRBJ2-3; D gene uncertain. Per germline, CDR1 SGHNT and CDR2 YENEEA. The CDR3 totals 13 residues. Trimming left V 4 bases short and J 2 bases short, with 7 bases between. The CDR3 coding sequence is TGTGCCAGCAGCTCCATATACACAGATACGCAGTATTTT. Amino acid sequence: CASSSIYTDTQYF. The variable domain in full, with the rest retrieved from reference TRBV11-3 and TRBJ2-3, is EAGVVQSPRYKIIEKKQPVAFWCNPISGHNTLYWYLQNLGQGPELLIRYENEEAVDDSQLPKDRFSAERLKGVDSTLKIQPAELGDSAVYLCASSSIYTDTQYFGPGTRLTVL.

This clone has just a few counts. V and J are TRBV19 and TRBJ1-1; D is unclear. Trimming pared 2 bases from V and 0 bases from J, leaving 4 bases between. CDR3 size: 13 residues. Per germline, CDR1 LNHDA and CDR2 SQIVND (reference sequence). In DNA, the CDR3 is TGTGCCAGTAGTATAAGCCTGAACACTGAAGCTTTCTTT. Encoded protein: CASSISLNTEAFF.

The chain uses TRBV28 and TRBJ2-7; TRBD2 agrees at 7 bases. This CDR3 region has 18 residues. CDR1 MDHEN and CDR2 SYDVKM come from the germline V gene. V lost 2 bases to trimming and J lost 0 bases; unmatched junction nucleotides: 13. The CDR3 sequence: CASSLISGGEWGSYEQYF. The CDR3 nucleotides are TGTGCCAGCAGTTTAATTAGTGGGGGGGAGTGGGGCTCCTACGAGCAGTACTTC.

By share of the sample, this clone is medium-sized (0.01 to 0.1%). This rearrangement joins TRBV5-3 to TRBJ1-1; D is uncertain. TRBV5-3 qualifies as an ORF whose function is uncertain. The V end lost 2 bases, the J end lost 11 bases, and 4 bases lay between the germline ends. CDR3 length: 9 amino acids. The CDR3 protein is CARSLLAFF. As DNA, the CDR3 is TGTGCCAGAAGCTTACTGGCTTTCTTT.

The chain combines TRBV2 with TRBJ2-3; 10 bases are a match to TRBD2. CDR3 size: 17 residues. In germline, CDR1 is SNHLY, CDR2 FYNNEI. Germline trimming cut 2 bases from V and 3 bases from J; bases unmatched to any gene: 8. CDR3 protein: CASSEWMSGGGTDTQYF. DNA of the CDR3: TGTGCCAGCAGTGAATGGATGAGCGGGGGGGGTACAGATACGCAGTATTTT.

This clone was counted a few times. This chain uses TRBV4-1 with TRBJ1-2, with 7 nucleotides matching TRBD1. The CDR3 is 15 residues long. CDR1 is MGHRA and CDR2 is YSYEKL in the germline V gene. V lost 0 bases to trimming and J lost 2 bases; unmatched junction nucleotides: 3. CDR3 DNA sequence: TGCGCCAGCAGCCAAGAGACAGGGTGGAACTATGGCTACACCTTC. Encoded protein: CASSQETGWNYGYTF.

The CDR3 nucleotides read TGTGCCACCAGCAGAGATTGGGGCCTGGGAATTCAGCCCCAGCATTTT. Its translation: CATSRDWGLGIQPQHF. The chain recombines TRBV15 with TRBJ1-5, with a tentative D call TRBD1 (5 bases). Trimming left V 0 bases short and J 6 bases short, with 15 bases between. This CDR3 is built from 16 residues. The germline CDR1 and CDR2 sequences are LNHNV and YYDKDF (reference sequence).